What follows describes a single TCR beta chain. Its target is not known. This specimen belongs to a study of T cell responses to AZD1222 COVID-19 vaccine. Profiling relied on immunoSEQ multiplex PCR, and the TCRdb table lists in-frame clones only, not all of them. Among just over 80,000 clones, approximately 90% were seen once, and the ten largest hold 5% to 6%. Notes on the study in general: Only a handful of individuals given AZD1222 were seropositive at baseline. Donors were largely white British and mainly female; clonal diversity was possibly underestimated. Spike-specific TCR depth and breadth grew after two AZD1222 doses. Repertoires were sampled only after the peak T cell response.

The CDR3 length is 12 residues. Between the trimmed V and J ends, which lost 6 bases and 8 bases, there was a span of 13 bases. The clonotype was recovered from an adult in good health. V is TRBV12-3 or TRBV12-4 and J is TRBJ1-2; no firm D call. The sequences come from peripheral blood, collected on day 0 of AZD1222 vaccination. CDR3 nucleotides: TGTGCCAGCAGCCCCGATTGGATAGGCTACACCTTC. Protein: CASSPDWIGYTF.